The 21 T cell receptor beta chains below come from one sample, sequenced in a study of T-cell reconstitution after alpha-beta-depleted transplantation in children. This sample's TCRbeta library carried unique molecular identifier barcodes. TCRdb independently ran MiXCR on the PCR reads; one entry per CDR3 protein. The sample holds around 380,000 distinct CDR3 sequences, about 11% seen once. Sequences were derived from PBMCs from the stem cell graft donor, sampled from the stem cell graft. These TCRs come from a human donor who donated a stem cell graft to a child with acute myeloid leukemia.

This clonotype was seen more than once but under ten times. J is TRBJ2-1 and V is TRBV5-1; 9 nucleotides match TRBD2. This CDR3 region has 17 residues. Germline assignment: CDR1 SGHRS and CDR2 YFSETQ. Germline trimming cut 4 bases from V and 6 bases from J; bases unmatched to any gene: 14. The CDR3 coding sequence is TGCGCCAGCAGCCCGGGGGGGCTAGCGGGATTCCGCAATGAGCAGTTCTTC. It codes for CASSPGGLAGFRNEQFF.

V and J are TRBV4-1 and TRBJ2-2, with 7 nucleotides matching TRBD2. This CDR3 is 17 amino acids long. Trimming took 3 bases from V and 3 from J; bases not matched to a gene: 10. Germline loops: CDR1 MGHRA, CDR2 YSYEKL. CDR3 residues: CASSQYLAVKYTGELFF. The CDR3 region has the DNA TGCGCCAGCAGCCAGTACCTAGCGGTGAAGTACACCGGGGAGCTGTTTTTT.

Only a few counts were recorded for this clonotype. The gene calls are TRBV29-1 and TRBJ2-1, with 9 bases matching TRBD2. The CDR3 has 17 residues. Germline CDR1 SQVTM, CDR2 ANQGSEA. V dropped 0 bases and J dropped 3; count of bases not matched to a gene: 9. CDR3 in amino acids: CSVEDLGSGRNYNEQFF. For the CDR3, the DNA is TGCAGCGTTGAAGATTTGGGTAGCGGGAGAAACTACAATGAGCAGTTCTTC.

Remarks on this clonotype: The conserved phenylalanine or tryptophan is not found at the CDR3 terminus, so this likely reflects a read error. The chain links TRBV12-3 or TRBV12-4 to TRBJ2-2, with a tentative D call TRBD1 (5 bases). This CDR3 has 13 residues. Trimming took 5 bases from V and 5 from J, leaving 9 bases between them. The CDR3 DNA follows: TGTGCCAGCAGTGCCCAGGGTACCGGGGAGCTGTTTCTT. Residues: CASSAQGTGELFL.

In its sample, this clonotype was seen many times. The gene calls are TRBV6-1 and TRBJ2-6, with 8 bases identical to TRBD2. J was trimmed by 0 bases and V by 0 bases; bases with no gene match: 4. CDR1 MNHNS and CDR2 SASEGT come from the germline V gene. This CDR3 comprises 18 residues. The CDR3 DNA reads as TGTGCCAGCAGTGAAGCGTGGGCGGGGGGCTCTGGGGCCAACGTCCTGACTTTC. Residues: CASSEAWAGGSGANVLTF.

This clonotype is a singleton in its sample. The chain combines TRBV25-1 with TRBJ2-7; 8 bases are shared with TRBD2. CDR3 size: 10 residues. In germline, CDR1 is MGHDK, CDR2 SYGVNS. The CDR3 DNA sequence: TGTGCAGCGGGAGTAGTCGAGCAGTACTTC. Translating gives CAAGVVEQYF.

This clonotype occurred many times. J is TRBJ1-1 and V is TRBV10-3; possibly TRBD1 for D (6 bases). Trimming shortened V by 7 bases and J by 1 base, and 16 bases separated the two germline ends. The germline V gene has CDR1 ENHRY and CDR2 SYGVKD. The CDR3 runs to 15 residues. Written as DNA, the CDR3 is TGTGCCATCAACGGCGGAGGGGGAGGGAACACTGAAGCTTTCTTT. Translation: CAINGGGGGNTEAFF.

This clonotype was detected a few times. The CDR3 reads CASSPLETGSETQYF. CDR3 DNA: TGTGCCAGCAGCCCCCTAGAGACAGGGTCGGAGACCCAGTACTTC. The V call is TRBV12-3 or TRBV12-4, the J call TRBJ2-5; the match to TRBD1 covers 7 bases. The CDR3 loop spans 15 amino acids. Trimming at V came to 6 bases and at J to 5 bases, leaving 12 bases not matched to a gene.

This clonotype was detected a few times. V usage is TRBV11-2 and J usage is TRBJ2-5, with TRBD1 matching 7 bases. Germline loops: CDR1 SGHAT, CDR2 FQNNGV. V shed 5 bases, J shed 1 base, and the junction held 4 bases outside the gene matches. The CDR3 spans 14 residues. DNA for the CDR3: TGTGCCAGCAGCCTACAGGGGCCCCAAGAGACCCAGTACTTC. Translating gives CASSLQGPQETQYF.

This clonotype was seen ten or more times. This chain joins TRBV27 and TRBJ2-1; D is ambiguous. There are 14 residues in the CDR3. In germline, CDR1 is MNHEY, CDR2 SMNVEV (reference sequence). Trimming pared 2 bases from V and 4 bases from J, leaving 9 bases between. Here the CDR3 DNA reads TGTGCCAGCAGTTTACTGAAATCTTACAATGAGCAGTTCTTC. Translated, it gives CASSLLKSYNEQFF.

This clonotype was seen a handful of times. This chain uses TRBV6-5 with TRBJ2-5, with D possibly matching TRBD2 (5 bases). CDR3 length equals 13 residues. Germline V gene data show CDR1 as MNHEY and CDR2 as SVGAGI. Deletions cut 2 bases from V and 5 bases from J, with 9 bases between. The CDR3 sequence: CASSYPGWETQYF. In nucleotides, the CDR3 is TGTGCCAGCAGTTACCCGGGGTGGGAGACCCAGTACTTC.

This clonotype turned up a few times. J is TRBJ2-7 and V is TRBV5-8; tentatively, D is TRBD1 (6 bases). This CDR3 region has 14 residues. V was pared by 2 bases and J by 2 bases, with 11 bases between. CDR1 and CDR2 from the germline V gene are SGHTS and YDEGEE. CDR3 nucleotides: TGTGCCAGCAGCTTACAGGGTAACACCTACGAGCAGTACGTC. This codes for CASSLQGNTYEQYV.

V usage is TRBV4-1 and J usage is TRBJ2-1; tentatively, D is TRBD2 (5 bases). This CDR3 region has 16 residues. Germline V gene lookup returns CDR1 MGHRA and CDR2 YSYEKL. V lost 8 bases to trimming and J lost 1 base, with 18 bases between them. CDR3 protein: CASSEGASRSYNEQFF. CDR3 in DNA: TGCGCCAGCTCCGAAGGAGCTAGCAGATCCTACAATGAGCAGTTCTTC.

The genes are TRBV30 and TRBJ1-1; TRBD1 is a possible D gene (5 bases). Germline V gives CDR1 GTSNPN, CDR2 SVGIG (reference sequence). The CDR3 length is 13 residues. V was pared by 3 bases and J by 3 bases, with 11 bases between. DNA of the CDR3: TGTGCCTGGAGGAGGGGCAGGGACACTGAAGCTTTCTTT. Encoded protein: CAWRRGRDTEAFF. Full variable domain (rest looked up from reference TRBV30 and TRBJ1-1): SQTIHQWPATLVQPVGSPLSLECTVEGTSNPNLYWYRQAAGRGLQLLFYSVGIGQISSEVPQNLSASRPQDRQFILSSKKLLLSDSGFYLCAWRRGRDTEAFFGQGTRLTVV.

This rearrangement joins TRBV6-5 to TRBJ1-1, with D tentatively TRBD1 (6 bases). Germline V lookup: CDR1 MNHEY, CDR2 SVGAGI. This CDR3 region has 14 residues. V lost 4 bases and J lost 4, with 13 bases in between. CDR3 sequence reads: CASSSSGEGTEAFF. CDR3 nucleotide sequence: TGTGCCAGCAGTTCGTCAGGGGAGGGCACTGAAGCTTTCTTT.

The gene calls are TRBV5-1 and TRBJ2-7; D is perhaps TRBD1 (5 bases). The CDR3 has 17 amino acids. Germline CDR1 and CDR2: SGHRS and YFSETQ. Trimming cost V 0 bases and J 4 bases, with 20 bases left between them. The CDR3: CASSLAFAGRRFYEQYV. The CDR3 DNA is TGCGCCAGCAGCTTGGCCTTTGCAGGGCGAAGGTTTTACGAGCAGTACGTC.

This sequence joins TRBV13 and TRBJ2-1; possibly TRBD2 for D (5 bases). The V and J ends lost 0 bases and 7 bases respectively, with 10 bases between them. Germline V gene data show CDR1 as PRHDT and CDR2 as FYEKMQ (reference sequence). This CDR3 comprises 14 residues. CDR3 sequence: CASSLGGVRNEQFF. CDR3 bases: TGTGCCAGCAGCTTAGGGGGAGTGAGGAATGAGCAGTTCTTC.

This clonotype was observed at least ten times. The gene calls are TRBV20-1 and TRBJ1-3; D is ambiguous. The germline V gene encodes CDR1 DFQATT and CDR2 SNEGSKA (reference sequence). V lost 6 bases to trimming and J lost 2 bases, with 5 bases between them. The length of the CDR3 is 11 residues. The CDR3 is CSAPTGNTIYF. In DNA, the CDR3 is TGCAGTGCACCAACTGGAAACACCATATATTTT.

The gene calls are TRBV4-2 and TRBJ2-7; D gene uncertain. V was shortened by 4 bases and J by 2 bases, with 9 bases between the two germline ends. CDR1 is LGHNA, CDR2 YNFKEQ, per germline. The CDR3 length is 13 residues. This chain's CDR3 is CASSPRHPYEQYV. In DNA, the CDR3 is TGTGCCAGCAGCCCGCGGCACCCCTACGAGCAGTACGTC.

The chain joins TRBV7-2 to TRBJ2-7, with TRBD2 matching 12 bases. CDR3 length: 17 residues. Unmatched junction bases numbered 11, after V lost 4 bases and J lost 4 bases. The germline V gene has CDR1 SGHTA and CDR2 FQGNSA. The CDR3 reads CASSSVGLAGGMYEQYF. CDR3 DNA sequence: TGTGCCAGCAGCTCGGTGGGACTAGCGGGCGGAATGTACGAGCAGTACTTC.

There are a few counts of this clonotype. The chain carries TRBV12-3 or TRBV12-4 and TRBJ1-1, with a weak D call TRBD1 (6 bases). Trimming removed 8 bases at V and 1 base at J, with 14 bases between. The CDR3 runs 14 residues. The CDR3 nucleotides read TGTGCCAGCTCTCCCGGGGGGCCGAACACTGAAGCTTTCTTT. It yields the protein CASSPGGPNTEAFF.